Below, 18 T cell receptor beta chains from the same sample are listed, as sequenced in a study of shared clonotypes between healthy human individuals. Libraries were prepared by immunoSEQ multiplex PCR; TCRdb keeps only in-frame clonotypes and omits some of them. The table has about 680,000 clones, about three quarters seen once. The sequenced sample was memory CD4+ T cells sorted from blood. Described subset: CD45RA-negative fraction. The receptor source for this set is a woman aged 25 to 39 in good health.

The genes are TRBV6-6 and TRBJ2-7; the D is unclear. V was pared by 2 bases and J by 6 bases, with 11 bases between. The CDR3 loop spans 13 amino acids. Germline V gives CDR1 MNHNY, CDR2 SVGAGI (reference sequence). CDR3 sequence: CASSYGSAFEQYF. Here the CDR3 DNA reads TGTGCCAGCAGTTACGGGTCGGCCTTCGAGCAGTACTTC.

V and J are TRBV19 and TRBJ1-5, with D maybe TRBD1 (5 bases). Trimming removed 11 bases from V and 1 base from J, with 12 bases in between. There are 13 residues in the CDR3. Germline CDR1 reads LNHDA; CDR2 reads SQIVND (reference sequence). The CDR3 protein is CAGGSKSNQPQHF. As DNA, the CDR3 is TGTGCCGGGGGGTCGAAGAGCAATCAGCCCCAGCATTTT.

The CDR3 DNA is TGTGCCAGCAGTCAAGACACTGAGCAGTACTTC. Residues: CASSQDTEQYF. V is TRBV28 and J is TRBJ2-7; no firm D call. Germline loops: CDR1 MDHEN, CDR2 SYDVKM. This CDR3 region has 11 residues. V was shortened by 5 bases and J by 7 bases, with 9 bases between the two germline ends.

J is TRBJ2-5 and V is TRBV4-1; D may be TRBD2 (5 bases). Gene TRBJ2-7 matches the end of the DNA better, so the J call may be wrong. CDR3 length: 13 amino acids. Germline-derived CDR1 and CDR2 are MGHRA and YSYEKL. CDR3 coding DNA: TGCGCCAGCAGCCGGGAGTTGGCCTACGAGCAGTACTTC. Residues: CASSRELAYEQYF.

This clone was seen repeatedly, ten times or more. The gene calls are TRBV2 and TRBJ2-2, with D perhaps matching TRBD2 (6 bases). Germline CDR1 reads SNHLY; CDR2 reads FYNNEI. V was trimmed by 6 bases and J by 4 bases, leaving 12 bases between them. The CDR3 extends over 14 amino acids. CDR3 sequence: CASRREAGTGELFF. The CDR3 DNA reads TGTGCCAGCAGGAGGGAAGCGGGCACCGGGGAGCTGTTTTTT.

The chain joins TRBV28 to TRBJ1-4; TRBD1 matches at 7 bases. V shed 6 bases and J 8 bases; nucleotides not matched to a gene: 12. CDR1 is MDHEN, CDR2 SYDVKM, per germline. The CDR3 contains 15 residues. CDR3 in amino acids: CASSYAEGAKEKLFF. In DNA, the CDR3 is TGTGCCAGCAGCTACGCGGAGGGGGCAAAGGAAAAACTGTTTTTT.

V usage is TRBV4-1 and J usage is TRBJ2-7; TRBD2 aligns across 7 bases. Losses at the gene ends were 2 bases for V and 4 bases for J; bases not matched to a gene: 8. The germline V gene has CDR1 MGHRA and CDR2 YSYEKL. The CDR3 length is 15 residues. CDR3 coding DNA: TGCGCCAGCAGCCAACTACCGGGAGGACGATACGAGCAGTACTTC. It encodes CASSQLPGGRYEQYF.

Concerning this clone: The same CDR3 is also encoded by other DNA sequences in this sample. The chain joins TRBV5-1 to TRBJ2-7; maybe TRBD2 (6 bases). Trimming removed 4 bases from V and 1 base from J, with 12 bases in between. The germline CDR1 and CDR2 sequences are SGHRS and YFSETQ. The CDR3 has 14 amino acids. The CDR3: CASSQGTSSYEQYF. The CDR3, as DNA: TGCGCCAGCAGCCAAGGGACTTCGTCCTACGAGCAGTACTTC.

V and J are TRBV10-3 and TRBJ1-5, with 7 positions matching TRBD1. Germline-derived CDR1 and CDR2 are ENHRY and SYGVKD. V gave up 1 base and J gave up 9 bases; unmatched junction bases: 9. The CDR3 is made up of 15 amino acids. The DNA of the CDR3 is TGTGCCATCAGTGAGTTTGGGGACAGATCGAGGCCCCAGCATTTT. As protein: CAISEFGDRSRPQHF.

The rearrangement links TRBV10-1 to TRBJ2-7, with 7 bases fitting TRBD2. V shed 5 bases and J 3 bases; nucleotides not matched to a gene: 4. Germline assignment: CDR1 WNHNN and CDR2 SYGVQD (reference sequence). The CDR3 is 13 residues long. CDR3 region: CASSPASGYEQYF. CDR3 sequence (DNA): TGCGCCAGCAGTCCGGCTAGCGGCTACGAGCAGTACTTC.

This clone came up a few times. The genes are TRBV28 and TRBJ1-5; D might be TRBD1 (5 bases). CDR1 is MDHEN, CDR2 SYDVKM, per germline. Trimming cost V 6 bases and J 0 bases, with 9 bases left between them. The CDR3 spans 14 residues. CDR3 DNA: TGTGCCAGCAGGCCCCAGGGTAGCAATCAGCCCCAGCATTTT. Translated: CASRPQGSNQPQHF.

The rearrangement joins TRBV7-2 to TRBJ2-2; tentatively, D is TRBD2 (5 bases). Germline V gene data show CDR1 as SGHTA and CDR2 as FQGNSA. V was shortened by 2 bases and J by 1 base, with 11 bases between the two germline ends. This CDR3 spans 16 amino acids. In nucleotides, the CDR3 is TGTGCCAGCAGCTTACAGCCAGCGGAGAACACCGGGGAGCTGTTTTTT. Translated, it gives CASSLQPAENTGELFF.

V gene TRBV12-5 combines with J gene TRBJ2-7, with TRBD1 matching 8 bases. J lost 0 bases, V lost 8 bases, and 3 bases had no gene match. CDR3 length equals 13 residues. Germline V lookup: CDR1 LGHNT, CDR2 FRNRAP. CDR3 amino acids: CASRQGSSYEQYF. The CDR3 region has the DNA TGTGCTAGTCGACAGGGGAGCTCCTACGAGCAGTACTTC. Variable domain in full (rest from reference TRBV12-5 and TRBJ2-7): DARVTQTPRHKVTEMGQEVTMRCQPILGHNTVFWYRQTMMQGLELLAYFRNRAPLDDSGMPKDRFSAEMPDATLATLKIQPSEPRDSAVYFCASRQGSSYEQYFGPGTRLTVT.

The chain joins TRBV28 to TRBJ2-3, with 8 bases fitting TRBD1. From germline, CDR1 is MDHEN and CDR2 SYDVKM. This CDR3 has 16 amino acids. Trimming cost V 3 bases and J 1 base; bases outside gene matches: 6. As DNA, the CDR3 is TGTGCCAGCAGTTTTCCCCCGGGACAGGGCACAGATACGCAGTATTTT. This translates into CASSFPPGQGTDTQYF.

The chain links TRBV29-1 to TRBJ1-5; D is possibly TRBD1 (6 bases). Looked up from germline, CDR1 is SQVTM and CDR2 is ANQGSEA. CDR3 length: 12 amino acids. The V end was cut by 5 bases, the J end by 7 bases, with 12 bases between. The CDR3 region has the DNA TGCAGCGTTAGCCAGGGGAGACAGCCCCAGCATTTT. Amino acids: CSVSQGRQPQHF.

The CDR3 DNA sequence: TGTGCGGCGTCGCAGGGGGCGGGTTCGCACACTGAAGCTTTCTTT. Protein: CAASQGAGSHTEAFF. The gene calls are TRBV10-3 and TRBJ1-1; 8 bases are a match to TRBD1. The CDR3 totals 15 residues. Per the germline V gene, CDR1 is ENHRY and CDR2 is SYGVKD.

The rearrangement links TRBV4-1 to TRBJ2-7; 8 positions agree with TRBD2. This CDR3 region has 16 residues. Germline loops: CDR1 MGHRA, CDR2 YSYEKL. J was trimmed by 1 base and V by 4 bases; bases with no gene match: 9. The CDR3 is CASSRMMTSESYEQYF. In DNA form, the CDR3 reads TGCGCCAGCAGCCGGATGATGACTAGCGAGTCCTACGAGCAGTACTTC.

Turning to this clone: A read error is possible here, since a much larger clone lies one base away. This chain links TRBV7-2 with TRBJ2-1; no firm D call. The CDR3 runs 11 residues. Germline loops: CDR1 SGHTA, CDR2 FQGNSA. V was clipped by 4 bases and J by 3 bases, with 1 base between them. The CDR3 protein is CASSYYNEQFF. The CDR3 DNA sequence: TGTGCCAGCAGCTACTACAATGAGCAGTTCTTC.